What follows is one T cell receptor (beta chain) and its context. No antigen is known for it. Germline V CDR1 and CDR2: LNHDA, SQIVND (reference sequence). Trimming pared 7 bases from V and 8 bases from J, leaving 14 bases between. CDR3 size: 12 residues. The sample originates from a study of regulatory T cells in long-lasting Graves disease. Study-wide findings and caveats: Graves' patients with persistent disease showed TCR diversity lower than patients newly diagnosed. TRBV28, TRBJ1-2 and TRBJ2-5 were segments that persistent disease favored.

In building TCR beta libraries, iRepertoire HTBI primers were used together with Arm-PCR of CDR3 regions. TCRdb reanalysed the multiplex PCR reads using MiXCR and keeps one entry per CDR3 protein. The data contain approximately 230,000 distinct CDR3 sequences, around 19% of them singletons. Time point: newly diagnosed GD, antithyroid drugs for less than 3 months. PBMC-derived RNA was used for the TCR library. From each patient, nine milliliters of peripheral blood was drawn and collected into an EDTA anticoagulant tube. The chain joins TRBV19 to TRBJ1-2; no definite D call. The origin of this receptor is a female donor with Graves disease. The sequencing here drew on peripheral blood mononuclear cells (PBMCs), taken at new diagnosis, from a patient treated with antithyroid drugs. The CDR3 DNA is TGTGCCAGTACCTCGGGATCTATGGGCTACACCTTC. Amino acid sequence: CASTSGSMGYTF.